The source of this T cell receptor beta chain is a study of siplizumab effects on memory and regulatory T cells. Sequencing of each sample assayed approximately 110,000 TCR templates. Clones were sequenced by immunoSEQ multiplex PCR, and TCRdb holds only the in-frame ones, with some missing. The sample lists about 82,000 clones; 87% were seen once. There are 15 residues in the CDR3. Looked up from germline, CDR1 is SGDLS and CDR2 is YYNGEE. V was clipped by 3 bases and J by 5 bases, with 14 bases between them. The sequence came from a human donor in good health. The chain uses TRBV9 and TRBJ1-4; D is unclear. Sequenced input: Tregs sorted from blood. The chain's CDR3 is CASSARFSQNEKLFF. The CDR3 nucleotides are TGTGCCAGCAGCGCACGGTTCAGCCAAAATGAAAAACTGTTTTTT.